The 29 T cell receptor beta chains below were found in one sample sequenced in a study of long-term antiretroviral therapy in people with HIV. Version v3.0 of the immunoSEQ assay was performed at survey level. Profiled with immunoSEQ multiplex PCR; TCRdb holds only in-frame clones, not every one. Among over 8,500 clones listed, about 78% were seen once. Sequenced here: unsorted PBMCs, sampled 0.4 years before starting antiretroviral therapy. These receptors originate from a young man with HIV.

The genes are TRBV7-9 and TRBJ2-3; D may be TRBD2 (5 bases). The CDR3 contains 13 residues. Germline V gives CDR1 SEHNR, CDR2 FQNEAQ (reference sequence). V lost 4 bases to trimming and J lost 4 bases, with 9 bases between them. CDR3 in DNA: TGTGCCAGCAGCTACATGGAGGCAGATACGCAGTATTTT. Amino acids: CASSYMEADTQYF.

This chain connects TRBV6-6 to TRBJ1-2, with D unclear. From germline, CDR1 is MNHNY and CDR2 SVGAGI (reference sequence). V shed 6 bases and J shed 6 bases, with 11 bases lying between them. CDR3 length equals 12 residues. The CDR3 sequence is CASSFGPDGYTF. The CDR3 region has the DNA TGTGCCAGCAGCTTTGGCCCCGATGGCTACACCTTC.

The J gene is TRBJ1-1, the V gene TRBV6-6; D is undetermined. V was clipped by 0 bases and J by 8 bases, with 7 bases between them. Per germline, CDR1 MNHNY and CDR2 SVGAGI (reference sequence). The CDR3 is 12 amino acids. The CDR3 reads CASSYSTREAFF. CDR3 bases: TGTGCCAGCAGTTACTCGACTCGGGAAGCTTTCTTT.

The chain employs TRBV18 and TRBJ1-2; D is uncertain. The CDR3 has 15 residues. Trimming left V 2 bases short and J 0 bases short, with 10 bases between. Germline assignment: CDR1 KGHSH and CDR2 LQKENI. For the CDR3, the DNA is TGTGCCAGCTCACCAGGCTCTGGCACTAACTATGGCTACACCTTC. Its translation is CASSPGSGTNYGYTF.

In this sample, this clone turned up a few times. This chain links TRBV10-3 with TRBJ1-5; no definite D call. Looked up from germline, CDR1 is ENHRY and CDR2 is SYGVKD. This CDR3 region has 15 residues. Trimming cost V 3 bases and J 5 bases, with 14 bases left between them. The CDR3 region has the DNA TGTGCCATCAGTGAAACGCGGGGTGAGGATCAGCCCCAGCATTTT. Protein product: CAISETRGEDQPQHF.

The sample holds a few counts of this clone. The chain couples TRBV7-9 to TRBJ1-2, with 8 positions matching TRBD1. The J segment lost 2 bases and the V segment lost 4 bases, leaving 3 bases of the junction unmatched. Germline CDR1 is SEHNR and CDR2 is FQNEAQ (reference sequence). The CDR3 runs 14 residues. The CDR3 is CASSYGQGNYGYTF. The CDR3 DNA sequence: TGTGCCAGCAGCTACGGACAGGGCAACTATGGCTACACCTTC.

The genes are TRBV6-5 and TRBJ2-7; D possibly uses TRBD1 or TRBD2 (5 bases each). The CDR3 length is 14 residues. V dropped 6 bases and J dropped 0 bases, with 12 bases sitting between them. From germline, CDR1 is MNHEY and CDR2 SVGAGI. This CDR3 is CASSGARASYEQYF. CDR3 nucleotide sequence: TGTGCCAGCAGCGGGGCTAGGGCCTCCTACGAGCAGTACTTC.

The chain has TRBV2 and TRBJ1-3; no clear D gene. The germline CDR1 and CDR2 sequences are SNHLY and FYNNEI. The CDR3 runs to 15 residues. Trimming pared 6 bases from V and 0 bases from J, leaving 12 bases between. The CDR3 DNA sequence: TGTGCCAGCAGCGAATCGTCCTACTCTGGAAACACCATATATTTT. Protein sequence: CASSESSYSGNTIYF.

The V call is TRBV28, the J call TRBJ2-2, with D perhaps TRBD1 or TRBD2 (5 bases each). Trimming removed 5 bases at V and 6 bases at J, with 13 bases between. The CDR3 totals 14 residues. The germline CDR1 and CDR2 sequences are MDHEN and SYDVKM. CDR3 in DNA: TGTGCCAGCAGTCCACCCCGGGACGCCGGGGAGCTGTTTTTT. Residues: CASSPPRDAGELFF.

Notes on this clone: At the DNA level, this CDR3 is encoded by other sequences in the same sample as well. The chain combines TRBV13 with TRBJ1-1; D remains ambiguous. Germline CDR1 PRHDT, CDR2 FYEKMQ (reference sequence). Trimming cost V 7 bases and J 0 bases, with 12 bases left between them. CDR3 length: 14 residues. This CDR3 reads CASTSRRVNTEAFF. CDR3 nucleotide sequence: TGTGCCAGCACTTCCCGTCGTGTGAACACTGAAGCTTTCTTT.

This sequence joins TRBV7-3 and TRBJ2-7, with D tentatively TRBD1 (5 bases). This CDR3 has 15 amino acids. Germline V gives CDR1 SGHTA, CDR2 FQGTGA. V was cut by 1 base and J by 2 bases, with 12 bases left in between. The CDR3 DNA reads TGTGCCAGCAGCTTAAGCTGGGGCCAGGCCTACGAGCAGTACTTC. Translation gives CASSLSWGQAYEQYF. Looking up the rest from reference TRBV7-3 and TRBJ2-7 gives the full variable domain: GAGVSQTPSNKVTEKGKYVELRCDPISGHTALYWYRQSLGQGPEFLIYFQGTGAADDSGLPNDRFFAVRPEGSVSTLKIQRTERGDSAVYLCASSLSWGQAYEQYFGPGTRLTVT.

This clone was seen a single time. This sequence joins TRBV4-2 and TRBJ2-5; D is undetermined. V was cut by 4 bases and J by 1 base, with 7 bases left in between. The CDR3 is 13 residues long. Germline CDR1 reads LGHNA; CDR2 reads YNFKEQ. The CDR3: CASSPGRQETQYF. The CDR3 DNA follows: TGTGCCAGCAGCCCTGGACGCCAAGAGACCCAGTACTTC.

The J gene is TRBJ1-4, the V gene TRBV6-5, with 7 bases matching TRBD1. V trimming: 6 bases; J trimming: 3 bases; junction bases outside the gene matches: 4. The CDR3 has 14 residues. Germline values: CDR1 MNHEY, CDR2 SVGAGI. CDR3 nucleotide sequence: TGTGCCAGCAGAGCGACAGGGCCTAATGAAAAACTGTTTTTT. It specifies CASRATGPNEKLFF.

Written as DNA, the CDR3 is TGTGCCTGGAGTGTACCGGGACTGCGGAACACTGAAGCTTTCTTT. Translation: CAWSVPGLRNTEAFF. The chain is built from TRBV30 and TRBJ1-1; maybe TRBD1 (5 bases). The CDR3 has 15 residues. The ends were cut back, 0 bases at V and 1 base at J, with 12 bases in the middle. CDR1 GTSNPN and CDR2 SVGIG come from the germline V gene (reference sequence).

This chain connects TRBV9 to TRBJ2-7, with 9 nucleotides matching TRBD1. This CDR3 is built from 15 residues. J lost 0 bases, V lost 4 bases, and 5 bases had no gene match. Germline V lookup: CDR1 SGDLS, CDR2 YYNGEE. The CDR3 DNA is TGTGCCAGCAGCCTAGGACAGGGGAGCTCCTACGAGCAGTACTTC. Protein: CASSLGQGSSYEQYF.

The chain carries TRBV6-4 and TRBJ1-1; D might be TRBD1 (5 bases). With 2 bases removed from V and 3 bases from J, the gap between germline ends came to 22 bases. The CDR3 is 18 residues long. Germline lookup yields CDR1 MRHNA and CDR2 SNTAGT. This CDR3 reads CASSDRVRSRVLDTEAFF. CDR3 nucleotides: TGTGCCAGCAGTGACCGCGTCCGCTCCAGGGTTTTGGACACTGAAGCTTTCTTT.

The chain carries TRBV9 and TRBJ2-1; perhaps TRBD1 as D (6 bases). Trimming stripped 0 bases from V and 7 bases from J, with 8 bases between. Germline-derived CDR1 and CDR2 are SGDLS and YYNGEE. The CDR3 runs to 13 residues. The CDR3 DNA reads as TGTGCCAGCAGCGTAGGACAGGAAAATGAGCAGTTCTTC. This encodes CASSVGQENEQFF.

The sample holds a few counts of this clone. This chain joins TRBV27 and TRBJ2-3; TRBD2 is a possible D gene (5 bases). This CDR3 region has 15 residues. CDR1 MNHEY and CDR2 SMNVEV come from the germline V gene (reference sequence). V shed 11 bases and J shed 0 bases, with 18 bases lying between them. CDR3 coding DNA: TGTGCCCTCTATAGGAGGTCTGCAAGCACAGATACGCAGTATTTT. Protein: CALYRRSASTDTQYF.

This clone is medium-sized in the sample. The chain has TRBV27 and TRBJ2-7, with 7 bases identical to TRBD2. Germline V lookup: CDR1 MNHEY, CDR2 SMNVEV (reference sequence). Trimming removed 0 bases from V and 3 bases from J; junction bases left unmatched: 2. This CDR3 is 14 amino acids long. The CDR3, as DNA: TGTGCCAGCAGTTTATCGGGGGGGATCTACGAGCAGTACTTC. It translates to CASSLSGGIYEQYF.

The rearrangement joins TRBV11-1 to TRBJ2-3, with D hard to call. Per germline, CDR1 SGHAT and CDR2 FQDESV (reference sequence). With 6 bases removed from V and 2 bases from J, the gap between germline ends came to 3 bases. The CDR3 contains 11 residues. This chain's CDR3 is CASRATDTQYF. The CDR3 nucleotides read TGTGCCAGCAGAGCCACAGATACGCAGTATTTT. The entire variable domain, with the rest obtained from reference TRBV11-1 and TRBJ2-3, is as follows: EAEVAQSPRYKITEKSQAVAFWCDPISGHATLYWYRQILGQGPELLVQFQDESVVDDSQLPKDRFSAERLKGVDSTLKIQPAELGDSAMYLCASRATDTQYFGPGTRLTVL.

The V and J genes are TRBV18 and TRBJ1-1, with 9 bases matching TRBD1. From germline, CDR1 is KGHSH and CDR2 LQKENI. After removal of 3 bases from V and 5 bases from J, the junction contained 4 bases not matched to a gene. The CDR3 runs to 14 residues. CDR3 nucleotides: TGTGCCAGCTCACCTTCGGGACAGGGTACTGAAGCTTTCTTT. Its translation: CASSPSGQGTEAFF.

The chain uses TRBV30 and TRBJ2-3; 8 positions match TRBD2. CDR1 is GTSNPN and CDR2 is SVGIG in the germline V gene (reference sequence). CDR3 length: 13 amino acids. J lost 0 bases, V lost 4 bases, and 0 bases had no gene match. Here the CDR3 DNA reads TGTGCCTGGACTAGCGGGAGCACAGATACGCAGTATTTT. It yields the protein CAWTSGSTDTQYF.

This clone was seen once. The chain employs TRBV9 and TRBJ2-7, with 7 positions matching TRBD2. Germline trimming cut 0 bases from V and 2 bases from J; bases unmatched to any gene: 2. There are 14 residues in the CDR3. Germline loops: CDR1 SGDLS, CDR2 YYNGEE. In DNA form, the CDR3 reads TGTGCCAGCAGCGTAGCCAGCGGGACCTACGAGCAGTACTTC. Its translation is CASSVASGTYEQYF.

The CDR3, as DNA: TGCGCCAGCAGCGTTAGCGGCTACGAGCAGTACTTC. As protein: CASSVSGYEQYF. The chain has TRBV5-1 and TRBJ2-7; TRBD2 might be the D (6 bases). This CDR3 is built from 12 residues. V was pared by 4 bases and J by 3 bases, with 8 bases between. Germline-derived CDR1 and CDR2 are SGHRS and YFSETQ.

The J gene is TRBJ2-7, the V gene TRBV25-1, with D uncertain. Trimming pared 2 bases from V and 6 bases from J, leaving 2 bases between. Per germline, CDR1 MGHDK and CDR2 SYGVNS. The CDR3 consists of 10 residues. The CDR3 DNA sequence: TGTGCCAGCAGTGAAACCGAGCAGTACTTC. This gives the protein CASSETEQYF.

The chain combines TRBV5-4 with TRBJ1-2; possible D gene TRBD1, 5 bases. CDR1 is SGHNT, CDR2 YYREEE, per germline (reference sequence). V lost 0 bases and J 8 bases, leaving 17 bases between the germline ends. The CDR3 extends over 15 amino acids. This CDR3 is CASSLGAGPSGGYTF. CDR3 nucleotide sequence: TGTGCCAGCAGCTTGGGGGCAGGGCCATCCGGGGGCTACACCTTC.

The chain uses TRBV2 and TRBJ1-4; perhaps TRBD1 as D (5 bases). The germline V gene has CDR1 SNHLY and CDR2 FYNNEI. The CDR3 runs to 17 residues. The ends were cut back, 3 bases at V and 0 bases at J, with 14 bases in the middle. The CDR3 spells CASSDGGGGTTNEKLFF. The CDR3 nucleotides are TGTGCCAGCAGTGACGGTGGGGGGGGTACAACTAATGAAAAACTGTTTTTT.

This clone showed up just a few times. This chain connects TRBV11-3 to TRBJ1-1, with D possibly TRBD1 on 5 matching bases. The CDR3 has 13 amino acids. CDR1 is SGHNT and CDR2 is YENEEA in the germline V gene. The V gene lost 2 bases and the J gene lost 4 bases, with 8 bases spanning the gap. CDR3 residues: CASSLSGLTEAFF. The CDR3 DNA is TGTGCCAGCAGCTTATCGGGGCTCACTGAAGCTTTCTTT.

This clone was counted a few times. The chain couples TRBV10-3 to TRBJ2-1; perhaps TRBD2 as D (5 bases). This CDR3 spans 11 amino acids. Germline CDR1 is ENHRY and CDR2 is SYGVKD. Trimming stripped 11 bases from V and 6 bases from J, with 11 bases between. This CDR3 reads CASSLGNEQFF. CDR3 coding DNA: TGTGCCTCCTCACTAGGCAATGAGCAGTTCTTC.